The T cell receptor beta chain under discussion was sequenced for a study of Ad26.COV2.S vaccination and SARS-CoV-2 variants. Method: immunoSEQ multiplex PCR; TCRdb's copy keeps in-frame clones and lacks some. The sample includes roughly 270,000 clones, more than 75% of them seen just once. The V and J ends lost 0 bases and 2 bases respectively, with 8 bases between them. This CDR3 has 14 amino acids. CDR1 GTSNPN and CDR2 SVGIG come from the germline V gene (reference sequence). Treatment described: roughly 19 received Ad26.COV2.S at low or high dose, single or two shots; about 5 received placebo; per-sample allocation not given. Sampling occurred on day 63 after the first vaccine or placebo injection.

The TCR was taken from a person between 18 and 60 years old who received the Ad26.COV2.S COVID-19 vaccine or a placebo. The sequencing used peripheral blood, collected in a trial of Ad26.COV2.S vaccine versus placebo. The chain uses TRBV30 and TRBJ1-3; no reliable D call. CDR3 protein: CAWSVKAAGNTIYF. In DNA form, the CDR3 reads TGTGCCTGGAGTGTAAAGGCTGCTGGAAACACCATATATTTT.